This entry features one T cell receptor beta chain sequence. This CDR3 has 16 residues. With 0 bases clipped from V and 4 bases from J, the junction kept 0 bases outside the gene matches. Germline V gene sequence: CDR1 SGHRS, CDR2 YFSETQ. This sample stems from a study of shared clonotypes between healthy human individuals. The repertoire was sequenced with immunoSEQ multiplex PCR; TCRdb's copy has only in-frame clones and lacks some. The sample lists some 1,600,000 clones; 98% were seen once. The chain links TRBV5-1 to TRBJ2-3, with 15 bases identical to TRBD2. The TCR sequence derives from a young man in good health. The specimen was naive CD4+ T cells sorted from blood. Specified subset: CD45RA+ positively selected. The CDR3 DNA sequence: TGCGCCAGCAGCTTGGGGACTAGCGGGAGGGCAGATACGCAGTATTTT. Translation gives CASSLGTSGRADTQYF.